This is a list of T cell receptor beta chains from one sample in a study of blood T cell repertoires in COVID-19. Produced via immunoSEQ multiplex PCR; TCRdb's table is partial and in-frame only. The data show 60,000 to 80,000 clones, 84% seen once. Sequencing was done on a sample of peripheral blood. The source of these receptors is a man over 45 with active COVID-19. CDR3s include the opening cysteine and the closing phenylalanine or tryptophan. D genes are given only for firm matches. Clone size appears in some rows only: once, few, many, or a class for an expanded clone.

CDR3nt: TGCAGTGCTCCCGACCGGGACGAGCAGTACTTC; CDR3aa: CSAPDRDEQYF; d_gene: NA; v_gene: TRBV20-1; j_gene: TRBJ2-7; abundance: NA
CDR3nt: TGTGCCAGCAGCCCCCTCTCCGAGAGGGCCTACAATGAGCAGTTCTTC; CDR3aa: CASSPLSERAYNEQFF; d_gene: NA; v_gene: TRBV5-5; j_gene: TRBJ2-1; abundance: NA
CDR3nt: TGCAGCGTTGGACAGGGGGACACTGAAGCTTTCTTT; CDR3aa: CSVGQGDTEAFF; d_gene: TRBD1; v_gene: TRBV29-1; j_gene: TRBJ1-1; abundance: NA
CDR3nt: TGTGCCACCAGCAGGGACAGCCTAACTGCGGGGGATTCACCCCTCCACTTT; CDR3aa: CATSRDSLTAGDSPLHF; d_gene: NA; v_gene: TRBV15; j_gene: TRBJ1-6; abundance: NA
CDR3nt: TGTGCCAGCAGCCCTCCCCGAGGCCTTTACGAGCAGTACTTC; CDR3aa: CASSPPRGLYEQYF; d_gene: NA; v_gene: TRBV2; j_gene: TRBJ2-7; abundance: few
CDR3nt: TGTGCCAGCTCACCAGCTTCAGGGGGGAGCGAGCAGTACTTC; CDR3aa: CASSPASGGSEQYF; d_gene: NA; v_gene: TRBV18; j_gene: TRBJ2-7; abundance: NA
CDR3nt: TGCGCCAGCAGCCAACGACTAGATGGGGAGACCCAGTACTTC; CDR3aa: CASSQRLDGETQYF; d_gene: NA; v_gene: TRBV4-1; j_gene: TRBJ2-5; abundance: once
CDR3nt: TGCGCCAGCAGTCACCCGGGACAGGAGGCTAACTATGGCTACACCTTC; CDR3aa: CASSHPGQEANYGYTF; d_gene: TRBD1; v_gene: TRBV23-1; j_gene: TRBJ1-2; abundance: NA
CDR3nt: TGTGCCACCAGCCTCGGGGAAGGGATCAAGCAGTACTTC; CDR3aa: CATSLGEGIKQYF; d_gene: NA; v_gene: TRBV15; j_gene: TRBJ2-7; abundance: NA
CDR3nt: TGCGCCAGCAGCCAGTACCAGGGACAGGGGGAGTACGAGCAGTACTTC; CDR3aa: CASSQYQGQGEYEQYF; d_gene: TRBD1; v_gene: TRBV4-3; j_gene: TRBJ2-7; abundance: NA
CDR3nt: TGCAGCGTGGGTGGCGGCACTAATGAAAAACTGTTTTTT; CDR3aa: CSVGGGTNEKLFF; d_gene: NA; v_gene: TRBV29-1; j_gene: TRBJ1-4; abundance: NA
CDR3nt: TGTGCCAGCAGCAGAGGACTAGCGGTCGGATCTAGCACAGATACGCAGTATTTT; CDR3aa: CASSRGLAVGSSTDTQYF; d_gene: TRBD2; v_gene: TRBV7-9; j_gene: TRBJ2-3; abundance: NA
CDR3nt: TGTGCCTGGACCCGTTGGCAGGGAACGGATGGCTACACCTTC; CDR3aa: CAWTRWQGTDGYTF; d_gene: NA; v_gene: TRBV30; j_gene: TRBJ1-2; abundance: NA
CDR3nt: TGTGCCAGCAGCCCCTCAGGGGAACCGTACAATGAGCAGTTCTTC; CDR3aa: CASSPSGEPYNEQFF; d_gene: NA; v_gene: TRBV6-4; j_gene: TRBJ2-1; abundance: NA
CDR3nt: TGTGCCAGCAGCCCGGGTGGCAGCCCGGGCGGGGAGCTGTTTTTT; CDR3aa: CASSPGGSPGGELFF; d_gene: NA; v_gene: TRBV6-5; j_gene: TRBJ2-2; abundance: once
CDR3nt: TGTGCCAGCAGCGACAGGGTTCGGGCTGAAGCTTTCTTT; CDR3aa: CASSDRVRAEAFF; d_gene: TRBD1; v_gene: TRBV27; j_gene: TRBJ1-1; abundance: NA
CDR3nt: TGTGCCAGCAGTGAAGGCGGGGGGGGCGTAAACGAGCAGTACTTC; CDR3aa: CASSEGGGGVNEQYF; d_gene: TRBD2; v_gene: TRBV6-1; j_gene: TRBJ2-7; abundance: NA
CDR3nt: TGTGCCAGCACCACAGGGGGTAAAAAGCAGTACTTC; CDR3aa: CASTTGGKKQYF; d_gene: TRBD1; v_gene: TRBV12-3/TRBV12-4; j_gene: TRBJ2-7; abundance: once
CDR3nt: TGTGCCAGCAGCGTCAGGGGGCAAGGAAACACCATATATTTT; CDR3aa: CASSVRGQGNTIYF; d_gene: TRBD1; v_gene: TRBV7-9; j_gene: TRBJ1-3; abundance: once
CDR3nt: TGTGCCAGCAGCGTTGAAGCGGTGTCTTCCTACAATGAGCAGTTCTTC; CDR3aa: CASSVEAVSSYNEQFF; d_gene: NA; v_gene: TRBV9; j_gene: TRBJ2-1; abundance: NA
CDR3nt: TGTGCCAGCCTTGGGACAGGGCGGGAGACCCAGTACTTC; CDR3aa: CASLGTGRETQYF; d_gene: TRBD1; v_gene: TRBV7-9; j_gene: TRBJ2-5; abundance: NA
CDR3nt: TGTGCCAGCAGTCCCAACAGGGGACTGTTAGGCTACACCTTC; CDR3aa: CASSPNRGLLGYTF; d_gene: TRBD1; v_gene: TRBV27; j_gene: TRBJ1-2; abundance: NA
CDR3nt: TGTGCCAGCAGCATCACAACTAGCGTCTGGGAGACCCAGTACTTC; CDR3aa: CASSITTSVWETQYF; d_gene: TRBD2; v_gene: TRBV7-8; j_gene: TRBJ2-5; abundance: NA
CDR3nt: TGTGCCAGCAGTCCCCGGTGGTCAACTGCCTATGGCTACACCTTC; CDR3aa: CASSPRWSTAYGYTF; d_gene: NA; v_gene: TRBV27; j_gene: TRBJ1-2; abundance: NA
CDR3nt: TGTGCCAGCAGCTTGTCGGACAGGGAAGGAGAAAAACTGTTTTTT; CDR3aa: CASSLSDREGEKLFF; d_gene: TRBD1; v_gene: TRBV5-4; j_gene: TRBJ1-4; abundance: NA
CDR3nt: TGCAGTGCTAGTTTCAGGGCCGGTCTAGGCTACACCTTC; CDR3aa: CSASFRAGLGYTF; d_gene: NA; v_gene: TRBV20-1; j_gene: TRBJ1-2; abundance: NA
CDR3nt: TGTGCCAGCACCTCGGAGGGCCGGGAGGAGCAAGAGACCCAGTACTTC; CDR3aa: CASTSEGREEQETQYF; d_gene: TRBD2; v_gene: TRBV5-8; j_gene: TRBJ2-5; abundance: NA
CDR3nt: TGTGCCAGCAGCTTAGGACAGGCCAATGAGCAGTTCTTC; CDR3aa: CASSLGQANEQFF; d_gene: NA; v_gene: TRBV7-8; j_gene: TRBJ2-1; abundance: NA
CDR3nt: TGTGCCAGCAGTTACTCGTCTCCCGGTACGTCCTACGAGCAGTACTTC; CDR3aa: CASSYSSPGTSYEQYF; d_gene: NA; v_gene: TRBV6-5; j_gene: TRBJ2-7; abundance: once
CDR3nt: TGTGCCAGCAGACCAGGTAGGCCCGCCCCAGAGCAGTACTTC; CDR3aa: CASRPGRPAPEQYF; d_gene: NA; v_gene: TRBV9; j_gene: TRBJ2-7; abundance: NA
CDR3nt: TGTGCCACCAGCAGAGGGACAGGCGGGGAGACCCAGTACTTC; CDR3aa: CATSRGTGGETQYF; d_gene: TRBD1; v_gene: TRBV15; j_gene: TRBJ2-5; abundance: NA
CDR3nt: TGTGCCAGCAGCTTTTCCAGCGGGGGCCCAGATACGCAGTATTTT; CDR3aa: CASSFSSGGPDTQYF; d_gene: TRBD2; v_gene: TRBV7-8; j_gene: TRBJ2-3; abundance: NA